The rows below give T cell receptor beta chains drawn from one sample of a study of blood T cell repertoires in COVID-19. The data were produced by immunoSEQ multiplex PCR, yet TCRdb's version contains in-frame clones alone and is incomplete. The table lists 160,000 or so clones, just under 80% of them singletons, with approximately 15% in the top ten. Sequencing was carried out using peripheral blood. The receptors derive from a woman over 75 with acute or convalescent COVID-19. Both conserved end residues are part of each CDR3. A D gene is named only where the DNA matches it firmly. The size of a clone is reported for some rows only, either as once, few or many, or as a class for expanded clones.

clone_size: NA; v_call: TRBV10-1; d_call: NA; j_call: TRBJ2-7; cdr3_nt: TGCGCCAGCAGTGACAGTATGAACTCCTACGAGCAGTACTTC; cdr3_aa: CASSDSMNSYEQYF
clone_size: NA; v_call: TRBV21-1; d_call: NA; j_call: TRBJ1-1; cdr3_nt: TGTGCCAGCAGCAATTCGGAGACAGCGAACACTGAAGCTTTCTTT; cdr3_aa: CASSNSETANTEAFF
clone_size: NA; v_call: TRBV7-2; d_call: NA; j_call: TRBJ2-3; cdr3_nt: TGTGCCAGCAGCCTCACAGATACGCAGTATTTT; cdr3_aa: CASSLTDTQYF
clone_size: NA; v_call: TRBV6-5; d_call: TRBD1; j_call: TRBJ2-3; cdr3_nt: TGTGCCACACGGACAGGGAACACAGATACGCAGTATTTT; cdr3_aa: CATRTGNTDTQYF
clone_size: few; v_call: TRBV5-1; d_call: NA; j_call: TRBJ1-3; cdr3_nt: TGCGCCAGCAGCAGGTGGGGCGGGGGTTCGTCTGGAAACACCATATATTTT; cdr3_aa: CASSRWGGGSSGNTIYF
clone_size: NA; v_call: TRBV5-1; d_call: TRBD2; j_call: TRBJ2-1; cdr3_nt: TGCGCCAGCTTCGACCTGGCTAGCGGGTACAATGAGCAGTTCTTC; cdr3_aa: CASFDLASGYNEQFF
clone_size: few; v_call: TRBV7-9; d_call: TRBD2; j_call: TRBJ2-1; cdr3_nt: TGTGCCAGCACGATGGGACTAGCGGGAGCGGGTGAGCAGTTCTTC; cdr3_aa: CASTMGLAGAGEQFF
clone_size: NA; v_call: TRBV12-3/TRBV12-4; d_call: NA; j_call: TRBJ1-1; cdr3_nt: TGTGCCAGCAGTTTTTCAGTATACACTGAAGCTTTCTTT; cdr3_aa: CASSFSVYTEAFF
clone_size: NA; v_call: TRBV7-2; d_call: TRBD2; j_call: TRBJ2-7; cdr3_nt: TGTGCCAGCAGCTACCGGACTAGCGGGGGCCGAGGTGAGCAGTACTTC; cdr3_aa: CASSYRTSGGRGEQYF
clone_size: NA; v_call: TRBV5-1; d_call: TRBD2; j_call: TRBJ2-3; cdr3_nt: TGCGCCAGCAGCTTGGGGCTAGCGGGAGACATGCAGTATTTT; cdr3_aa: CASSLGLAGDMQYF
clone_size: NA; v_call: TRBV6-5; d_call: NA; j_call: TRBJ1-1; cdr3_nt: TGTGCCAGCAGAGATTCTAGGTCAGCTTTCTTT; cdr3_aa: CASRDSRSAFF
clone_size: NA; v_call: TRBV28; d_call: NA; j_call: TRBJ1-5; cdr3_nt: TGTGCCAGCAGTTTTTTGGGACTAAGGAGATCATATTATAGCAATCAGCCCCAGCATTTT; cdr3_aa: CASSFLGLRRSYYSNQPQHF
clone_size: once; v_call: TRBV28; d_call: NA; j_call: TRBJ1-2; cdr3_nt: TGTGCCAGCAGTTTGCGCGGCCTCGGGATTGATGGCTACACCTTC; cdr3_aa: CASSLRGLGIDGYTF
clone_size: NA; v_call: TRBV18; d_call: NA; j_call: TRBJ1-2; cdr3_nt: TGTGCCAGCTCACCGGAGGGCAACTACTATGGCTACACCTTC; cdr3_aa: CASSPEGNYYGYTF
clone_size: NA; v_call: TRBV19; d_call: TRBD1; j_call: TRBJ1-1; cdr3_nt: TGTGCCAGTAGATGGGGGACAGGGGGCAGGGACACTGAAGCTTTCTTT; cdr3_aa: CASRWGTGGRDTEAFF
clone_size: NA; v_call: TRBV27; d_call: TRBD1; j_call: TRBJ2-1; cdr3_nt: TGTGCCAGCAGAAGACAGGGGGGGAACAATGAGCAGTTCTTC; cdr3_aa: CASRRQGGNNEQFF
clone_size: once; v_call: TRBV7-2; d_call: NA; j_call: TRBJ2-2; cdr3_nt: TGTGCCAGCAGCGGTTACCGGGAGAGGAACACCGGGGAGCTGTTTTTT; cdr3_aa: CASSGYRERNTGELFF
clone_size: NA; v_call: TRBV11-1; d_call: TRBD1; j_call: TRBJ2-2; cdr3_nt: TGTGCCAGCAGATTCGACAGGGGGCACACCGGGGAGCTGTTTTTT; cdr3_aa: CASRFDRGHTGELFF
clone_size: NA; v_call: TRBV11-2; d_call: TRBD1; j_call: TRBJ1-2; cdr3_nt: TGTGCCAGCAGCGCAGGGACAGACTATGGCTACACCTTC; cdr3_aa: CASSAGTDYGYTF
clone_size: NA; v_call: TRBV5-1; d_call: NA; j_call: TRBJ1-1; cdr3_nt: TGCGCCAGCAGCTTGGGGCAGGGAAGCTCTGAAGCTTTCTTT; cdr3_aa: CASSLGQGSSEAFF
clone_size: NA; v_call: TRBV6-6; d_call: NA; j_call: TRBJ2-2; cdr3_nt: TGTGCCAGCAGCCGAGGCGGCCTAGAACTACCGAACACCGGGGAGCTGTTTTTT; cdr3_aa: CASSRGGLELPNTGELFF
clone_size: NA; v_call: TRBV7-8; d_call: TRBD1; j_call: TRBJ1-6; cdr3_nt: TGTGCCAGCAGCGCCCTTAAGGGACAGCTGAATTCACCCCTCCACTTT; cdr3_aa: CASSALKGQLNSPLHF